The 18 T cell receptor beta chains below were found in one sample sequenced in a study of cytomegalovirus exposure and HLA in healthy donors (dated 2017 in TCRdb). Library preparation used the immunoSEQ multiplex PCR assay. The multiplex PCR relied on a mix of 60 forward primers for TCR Vbeta segments and 13 reverse primers for TCR Jbeta segments. Drawn from immuneACCESS, this table holds only the in-frame rearrangements with V and J called that TCRdb kept. Clones are partly lost; checked studies trace under half to an unresolved V gene and leave the rest unexplained. This sample comprises 85,000 to 110,000 clones, around 79% of them detected only once. In total, the top ten clones hold 4% of the sample. Input material: PBMCs. The receptors come from a man in his forties or fifties in good health and CMV-seropositive.

The chain uses TRBV28 and TRBJ2-1; TRBD2 matches 8 bases. This CDR3 contains 17 residues. Per the germline V gene, CDR1 is MDHEN and CDR2 is SYDVKM. V lost 5 bases, J lost 4 bases, and 13 bases stayed unmatched. Here the CDR3 DNA reads TGTGCCAGCAGTCCCCGAACGGGACTAGGTGGGTACAATGAGCAGTTCTTC. This translates into CASSPRTGLGGYNEQFF.

For the CDR3, the DNA is TGTGCCAGCAGTTTAGGCGGGAGGCAGTATTTT. It codes for CASSLGGRQYF. The chain has TRBV27 and TRBJ2-3; TRBD2 matches at 7 bases. Per the germline V gene, CDR1 is MNHEY and CDR2 is SMNVEV (reference sequence). V gave up 2 bases and J gave up 11 bases; unmatched junction bases: 1. There are 11 residues in the CDR3.

The genes are TRBV6-1 and TRBJ2-5, with 8 bases aligning to TRBD2. Germline values: CDR1 MNHNS, CDR2 SASEGT. The junction had 6 bases not matched to a gene; V was cut back by 4 bases and J by 5 bases. The CDR3 consists of 14 residues. For the CDR3, the DNA is TGTGCCAGCAGTGTCGCGGGGGGAGTGGAGACCCAGTACTTC. Translation gives CASSVAGGVETQYF.

This rearrangement joins TRBV27 to TRBJ1-2; 9 positions match TRBD1. The V gene's germline CDR1 is MNHEY and CDR2 SMNVEV (reference sequence). J lost 12 bases, V lost 2 bases, and 13 bases had no gene match. CDR3 size: 15 residues. The CDR3 region is CASSLTFGQGRIDTF. The CDR3 DNA is TGTGCCAGCAGTTTAACATTCGGACAGGGGCGGATTGACACCTTC.

This chain connects TRBV27 to TRBJ2-7; 8 bases fit TRBD1. The CDR3 has 14 amino acids. CDR1 MNHEY and CDR2 SMNVEV come from the germline V gene (reference sequence). Losses at the gene ends were 3 bases for V and 5 bases for J; bases not matched to a gene: 6. The CDR3 bases are TGTGCCAGCAGTTTCCGGACAGGGTCGGACGAGCAGTACTTC. Translating it yields CASSFRTGSDEQYF.

The chain recombines TRBV10-3 with TRBJ2-7; D not resolved. Germline V gives CDR1 ENHRY, CDR2 SYGVKD. The V end was cut by 10 bases, the J end by 5 bases, with 27 bases between. The CDR3 runs to 16 residues. The DNA for the CDR3 is TGTGCCACCATCGGTGAAAAGCTCACCTCCCCCCACGAGCAGTACTTC. Amino acid sequence: CATIGEKLTSPHEQYF.

The chain employs TRBV4-1 and TRBJ2-3, with D unclear. Germline lookup yields CDR1 MGHRA and CDR2 YSYEKL. The V end was cut by 3 bases, the J end by 4 bases, with 8 bases between. The CDR3 sequence is 13 residues long. The CDR3 DNA sequence: TGCGCCAGCAGCCAGAGCGAGGCAGATACGCAGTATTTT. It is translated as CASSQSEADTQYF.

J is TRBJ2-7 and V is TRBV7-9; 7 positions match TRBD1. The CDR3 extends over 14 amino acids. CDR1 is SEHNR, CDR2 FQNEAQ, per germline (reference sequence). The trim removed 5 bases at V and 2 bases at J, leaving 6 bases unmatched. In DNA, the CDR3 is TGTGCCAGCAGCCACCGGGACAGAGCCTACGAGCAGTACTTC. Translated: CASSHRDRAYEQYF.

The gene calls are TRBV7-8 and TRBJ1-1; the match to TRBD1 covers 9 bases. The CDR3 runs to 14 residues. CDR1 SGHVS and CDR2 FQNEAQ come from the germline V gene. The trim removed 5 bases at V and 6 bases at J, leaving 7 bases unmatched. The DNA for the CDR3 is TGTGCCAGCAGCGGGACAGGGATGATCGCTGAAGCTTTCTTT. Its protein product is CASSGTGMIAEAFF. Filled out from reference TRBV7-8 and TRBJ1-1, the complete variable domain reads GAGVSQSPRYKVAKRGQDVALRCDPISGHVSLFWYQQALGQGPEFLTYFQNEAQLDKSGLPSDRFFAERPEGSVSTLKIQRTQQEDSAVYLCASSGTGMIAEAFFGQGTRLTVV.

This rearrangement joins TRBV2 to TRBJ2-3; D gene uncertain. CDR3 length: 14 amino acids. V dropped 4 bases and J dropped 1 base, with 9 bases sitting between them. Germline lookup yields CDR1 SNHLY and CDR2 FYNNEI. The CDR3 bases are TGTGCCAGCAGTGGTAGCTACGGCACAGATACGCAGTATTTT. Amino acid sequence: CASSGSYGTDTQYF. Full variable domain (outside the CDR3, taken from reference TRBV2 and TRBJ2-3): EPEVTQTPSHQVTQMGQEVILRCVPISNHLYFYWYRQILGQKVEFLVSFYNNEISEKSEIFDDQFSVERPDGSNFTLKIRSTKLEDSAMYFCASSGSYGTDTQYFGPGTRLTVL.

V usage is TRBV7-2 and J usage is TRBJ2-3; TRBD2 is a possible D gene (7 bases). Germline V gene lookup returns CDR1 SGHTA and CDR2 FQGNSA. Trimming took 6 bases from V and 4 from J, leaving 14 bases between them. The CDR3 has 14 residues. CDR3 in amino acids: CASRSREGADTQYF. The CDR3 bases are TGTGCCAGCAGATCTAGGGAGGGGGCAGATACGCAGTATTTT.

This chain connects TRBV14 to TRBJ2-7, with 14 bases fitting TRBD2. The CDR3 totals 17 residues. J was trimmed by 2 bases and V by 6 bases; bases with no gene match: 9. In germline, CDR1 is SGHDN, CDR2 FVKESK. As DNA, the CDR3 is TGTGCCAGCAGTCGTAGCACGGGACTAGCGGGAGCCTACGAGCAGTACTTC. This translates into CASSRSTGLAGAYEQYF.

In its sample, this clone was seen once. The gene calls are TRBV28 and TRBJ2-1, with 14 bases matching TRBD2. Looked up from germline, CDR1 is MDHEN and CDR2 is SYDVKM. This CDR3 contains 19 residues. With V trimmed by 4 bases and J by 6 bases, 14 bases remained unmatched. As DNA, the CDR3 is TGTGCCAGCAGTTCCGAGTTACCGGGACTAGCGGGAGTGATCAATGAGCAGTTCTTC. Its translation: CASSSELPGLAGVINEQFF.

This clone has just one count. The V call is TRBV5-6, the J call TRBJ2-7; D possibly corresponds to TRBD1 (6 bases). Germline V gives CDR1 SGHDT, CDR2 YYEEEE. V lost 4 bases, J lost 5 bases, and 16 bases lay in between. The CDR3 covers 14 residues. CDR3 residues: CASSPFGRGHEQYF. The CDR3 region has the DNA TGTGCCAGCAGCCCCTTCGGCAGGGGCCACGAGCAGTACTTC. The complete variable domain, with remaining parts taken from reference TRBV5-6 and TRBJ2-7, reads DAGVTQSPTHLIKTRGQQVTLRCSPKSGHDTVSWYQQALGQGPQFIFQYYEEEERQRGNFPDRFSGHQFPNYSSELNVNALLLGDSALYLCASSPFGRGHEQYFGPGTRLTVT.

The V and J genes are TRBV7-2 and TRBJ2-7; TRBD1 is a possible D gene (6 bases). The CDR3 runs to 14 residues. Trimming pared 5 bases from V and 1 base from J, leaving 12 bases between. Germline CDR1 and CDR2: SGHTA and FQGNSA. CDR3 in amino acids: CASSAQQGSYEQYF. DNA for the CDR3: TGTGCCAGCAGCGCCCAACAGGGTTCCTACGAGCAGTACTTC.

CDR3 protein: CATRDRGRETQYF. CDR3 coding DNA: TGTGCCACCAGGGACAGGGGACGGGAGACCCAGTACTTC. The V and J genes are TRBV7-6 and TRBJ2-5, with TRBD1 identical over 10 bases. V lost 10 bases, J lost 5 bases, and 7 bases stayed unmatched. This CDR3 has 13 amino acids. Germline V gene data show CDR1 as SGHVS and CDR2 as FNYEAQ.

The chain combines TRBV9 with TRBJ1-5, with a tentative D call TRBD1 (5 bases). Trimming removed 0 bases from V and 7 bases from J, with 14 bases in between. The CDR3 has 15 amino acids. The germline CDR1 and CDR2 sequences are SGDLS and YYNGEE. For the CDR3, the DNA is TGTGCCAGCAGCGTAGCAGGGCAGGGTGGACAGCCCCAGCATTTT. Translation gives CASSVAGQGGQPQHF.

The chain joins TRBV6-6 to TRBJ2-1; 7 nucleotides align to TRBD2. The CDR3 has 16 amino acids. Germline V gene sequence: CDR1 MNHNY, CDR2 SVGAGI (reference sequence). V lost 5 bases, J lost 2 bases, and 9 bases stayed unmatched. The CDR3 sequence: CASSPLAGVAYNEQFF. The CDR3 nucleotides are TGTGCCAGCAGTCCCCTGGCGGGAGTAGCCTACAATGAGCAGTTCTTC.